This T cell receptor beta chain was recorded in a study of T cell changes during pregnancy in multiple sclerosis. Measured with immunoSEQ multiplex PCR; TCRdb has only the in-frame clones, and not every one. The sample has about 56,000 clones, 70% to 90% seen once; the top ten hold less than 2%. The CDR3 is 13 residues long. In germline, CDR1 is LNHDA, CDR2 SQIVND (reference sequence). Losses at the gene ends were 2 bases for V and 2 bases for J; bases not matched to a gene: 0. This sample comprised peripheral blood, obtained after pregnancy. The chain recombines TRBV19 with TRBJ2-7; 7 bases are shared with TRBD1. The TCR sequence derives from a female donor with multiple sclerosis, enrolled in a pregnancy study. This CDR3 is CASSITGAYEQYF. The DNA of the CDR3 is TGTGCCAGTAGTATAACAGGGGCCTACGAGCAGTACTTC.